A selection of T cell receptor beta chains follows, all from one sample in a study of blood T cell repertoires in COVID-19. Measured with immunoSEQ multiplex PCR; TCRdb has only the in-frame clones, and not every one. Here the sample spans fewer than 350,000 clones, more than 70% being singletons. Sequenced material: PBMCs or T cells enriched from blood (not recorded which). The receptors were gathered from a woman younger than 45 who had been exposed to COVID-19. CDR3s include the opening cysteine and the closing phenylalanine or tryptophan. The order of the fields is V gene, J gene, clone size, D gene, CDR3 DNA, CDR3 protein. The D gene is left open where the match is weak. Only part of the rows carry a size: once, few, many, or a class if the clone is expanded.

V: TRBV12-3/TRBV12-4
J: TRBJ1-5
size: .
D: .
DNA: TGTGCCAGCAGTCCCCCGTTGCAGCCCCAGCATTTT
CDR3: CASSPPLQPQHF

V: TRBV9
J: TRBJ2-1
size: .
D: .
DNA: TGTGCCAGCAGCGTAGTAGGGGACTCCTACAATGAGCAGTTCTTC
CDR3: CASSVVGDSYNEQFF

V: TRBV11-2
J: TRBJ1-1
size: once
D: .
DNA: TGTGCCAGCAGCTTAGAAAGGGGCATTGAAGCTTTCTTT
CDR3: CASSLERGIEAFF

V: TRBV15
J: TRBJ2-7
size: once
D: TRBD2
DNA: TGTGCCACCAGCAGAGGCCCGGGGCAGGGAGCTAGCGGGGGGGCCGAGCAGTACTTC
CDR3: CATSRGPGQGASGGAEQYF

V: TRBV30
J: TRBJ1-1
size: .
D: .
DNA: TGTGCCTGGAGTGTGATGGGGCCCACTGAAGCTTTCTTT
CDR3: CAWSVMGPTEAFF

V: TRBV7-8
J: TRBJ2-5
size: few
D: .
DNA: TGTGCCAGCAGCCTTCGGGGGGCTGGGGAGACCCAGTACTTC
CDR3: CASSLRGAGETQYF

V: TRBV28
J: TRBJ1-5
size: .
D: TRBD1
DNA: TGTGCCAGCAGGGGAACGGACAGGGCATTCCAGCCCCAGCATTTT
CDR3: CASRGTDRAFQPQHF

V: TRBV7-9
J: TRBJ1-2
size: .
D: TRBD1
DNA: TGTGCCAGCAGCCCCCCACAGGGGGGAACAGGCCCCAATGCCGGCTACACCTTC
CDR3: CASSPPQGGTGPNAGYTF

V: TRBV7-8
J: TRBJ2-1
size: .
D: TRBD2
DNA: TGTGCCAGCAGACCCTTTGGGCGGGAGGTTGAGGGTTACTACAATGAGCAGTTCTTC
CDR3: CASRPFGREVEGYYNEQFF

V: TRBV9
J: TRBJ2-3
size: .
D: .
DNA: TGTGCCAGCAGCGCCTACACAGATACGCAGTATTTT
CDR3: CASSAYTDTQYF

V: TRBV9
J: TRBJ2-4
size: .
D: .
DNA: TGTGCCAGCAGCGTTTCCCTCGAGCCAGGGGCCGGGGAAAACATTCAGTACTTC
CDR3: CASSVSLEPGAGENIQYF

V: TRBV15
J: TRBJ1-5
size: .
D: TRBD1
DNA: TGTGCCACCAGCTCAGACAGGGGGCATAGTCAGCCCCAGCATTTT
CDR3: CATSSDRGHSQPQHF

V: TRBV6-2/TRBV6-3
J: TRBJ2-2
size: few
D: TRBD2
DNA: TGTGCCAGCAGTTACCCCTTAACTAGCGGCGCGAACACCGGGGAGCTGTTTTTT
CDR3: CASSYPLTSGANTGELFF

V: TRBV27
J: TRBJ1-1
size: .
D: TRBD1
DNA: TGTGCCAGCGGACTACAGGGGGTCGCTGAAGCTTTCTTT
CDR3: CASGLQGVAEAFF

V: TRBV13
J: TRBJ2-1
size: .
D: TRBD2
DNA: TGTGCCAGCAGCTTGGCCGGGACTAGTTTGCAGTTCTTC
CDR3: CASSLAGTSLQFF

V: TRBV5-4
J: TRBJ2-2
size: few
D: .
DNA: TGTGCCAGCAGCGCGAGCGGATTGAACACCGGGGAGCTGTTTTTT
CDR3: CASSASGLNTGELFF

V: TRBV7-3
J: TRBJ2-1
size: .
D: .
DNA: TGTGCCAGCAGCTTAGGAGGGCCCAATGAGCAGTTCTTC
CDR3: CASSLGGPNEQFF

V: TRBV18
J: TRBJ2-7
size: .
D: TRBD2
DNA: TGTGCCAGCTCTCTTGGGACTAGCGGGGAGCAGTACTTC
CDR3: CASSLGTSGEQYF

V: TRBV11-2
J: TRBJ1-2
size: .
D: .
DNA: TGTGCCAGCAGCTTAATTCCGGGGGCTAACTATGGCTACACCTTC
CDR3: CASSLIPGANYGYTF

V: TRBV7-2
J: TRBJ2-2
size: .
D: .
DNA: TGTGCCAGCAGACGGGAACAGGGTGCCGGGGAGCTGTTTTTT
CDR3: CASRREQGAGELFF

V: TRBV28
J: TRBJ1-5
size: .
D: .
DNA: TGTGCCAGCAGCCCGACACAGGGTTTTGATCGCAATCAGCCCCAGCATTTT
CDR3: CASSPTQGFDRNQPQHF

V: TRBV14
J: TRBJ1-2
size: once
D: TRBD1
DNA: TGTGCCAGCAGCCCCAGGACAGGGGAAGGGGCCCACTATGGCTACACCTTC
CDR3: CASSPRTGEGAHYGYTF

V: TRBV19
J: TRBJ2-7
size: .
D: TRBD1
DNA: TGTGCCAGTAGAAGGACCGGGACAGGCACCTACGAGCAGTACTTC
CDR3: CASRRTGTGTYEQYF

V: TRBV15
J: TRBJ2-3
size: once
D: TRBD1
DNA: TGTGCCACCAGCAGAGTGAAGGGACAGGGTACAGATACGCAGTATTTT
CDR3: CATSRVKGQGTDTQYF

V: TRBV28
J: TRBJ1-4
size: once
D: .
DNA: TGTGCCAGCAGTTCTAACCCCCTAGGGGGGGAGGAAAAACTGTTTTTT
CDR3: CASSSNPLGGEEKLFF

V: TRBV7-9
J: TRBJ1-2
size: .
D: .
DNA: TGTGCCAGCAGCTTCGGCGGAGGCTACACCTTC
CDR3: CASSFGGGYTF

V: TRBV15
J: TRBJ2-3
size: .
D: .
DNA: TGTGCCACCAGCAGAGATCTGTTGGGGGGTCTAGGTGATACGCAGTATTTT
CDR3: CATSRDLLGGLGDTQYF

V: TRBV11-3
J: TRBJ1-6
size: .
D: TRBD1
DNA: TGTGCCAGCAGCTCACTCATAAGACAGGGCTCCGATCCACCCCTCCACTTT
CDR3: CASSSLIRQGSDPPLHF

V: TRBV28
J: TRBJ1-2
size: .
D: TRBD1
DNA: TGTGCCAGCAGTTCGGGACAGGGGGCAGGCTATGGCTACACCTTC
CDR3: CASSSGQGAGYGYTF

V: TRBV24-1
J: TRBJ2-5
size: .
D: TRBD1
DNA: TGTGCCACCGCATCCTACGCAGGGGACAGGGCCGGAGAGACCCAGTACTTC
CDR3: CATASYAGDRAGETQYF

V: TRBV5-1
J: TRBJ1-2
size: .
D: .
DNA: TGCGCCAGCAGCCCCCGTGAGGGCGGGCGGGACTATGGCTACACCTTC
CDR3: CASSPREGGRDYGYTF

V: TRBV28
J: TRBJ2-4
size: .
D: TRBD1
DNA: TGTGCCAGCAGCCCCGGGACAGGGTTTACCTTCGCCAAAAACATTCAGTACTTC
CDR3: CASSPGTGFTFAKNIQYF

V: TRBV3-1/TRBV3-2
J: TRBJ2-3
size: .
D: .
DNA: TGTGCCAGCAGCCACTCAGATACGCAGTATTTT
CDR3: CASSHSDTQYF

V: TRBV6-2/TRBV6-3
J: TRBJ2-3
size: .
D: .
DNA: TGTGCCAGCAGTTATGTCCCGGATACGCAGTATTTT
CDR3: CASSYVPDTQYF

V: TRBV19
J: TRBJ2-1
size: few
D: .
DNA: TGTGCCAGTAGTATCGGAGCGGAAGGGTACAATGAGCAGTTCTTC
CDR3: CASSIGAEGYNEQFF

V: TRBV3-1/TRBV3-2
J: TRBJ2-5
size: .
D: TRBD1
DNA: TGTGCCGGCTACAGGGGGCTTCAAGAGACCCAGTACTTC
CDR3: CAGYRGLQETQYF

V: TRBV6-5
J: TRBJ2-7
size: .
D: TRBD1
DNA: TGTGCCAGCAGTAGGACAGGGAATCAATACGAGCAGTACTTC
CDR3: CASSRTGNQYEQYF

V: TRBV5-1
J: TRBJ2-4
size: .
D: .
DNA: TGCGCCAGCAGCTTTGGGGGGGCCAAAAACATTCAGTACTTC
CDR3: CASSFGGAKNIQYF

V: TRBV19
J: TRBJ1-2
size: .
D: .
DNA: TGTGCCAGTAGTGGACAGATCAATGGCTACACCTTC
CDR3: CASSGQINGYTF

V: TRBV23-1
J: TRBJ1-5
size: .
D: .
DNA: TGCGCCAGCAGTCAACGGTTCGGTCAGCCCCAGCATTTT
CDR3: CASSQRFGQPQHF

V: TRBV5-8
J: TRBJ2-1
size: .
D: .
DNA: TGTGCCAGCAGCTGGACTACTTACTCCTACAATGAGCAGTTCTTC
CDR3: CASSWTTYSYNEQFF

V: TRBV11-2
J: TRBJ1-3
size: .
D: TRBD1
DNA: TGTGCCAGCAGCTTAGGTCCAGGGGGCTCTGGAAACACCATATATTTT
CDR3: CASSLGPGGSGNTIYF

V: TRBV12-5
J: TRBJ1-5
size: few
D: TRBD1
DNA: TGTGCTAGTAGCGAGGGACAGGGGAGCAATCAGCCCCAGCATTTT
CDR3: CASSEGQGSNQPQHF

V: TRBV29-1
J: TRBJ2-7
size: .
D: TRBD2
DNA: TGCAGCGCTGCAAGGGGACTAGCGGGAAAGGAGCAGTACTTC
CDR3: CSAARGLAGKEQYF

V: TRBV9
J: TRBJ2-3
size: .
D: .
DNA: TGTGCCAGCAGCACTCGTAGCGGAGCTGGGGCATATACGCAGTATTTT
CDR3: CASSTRSGAGAYTQYF

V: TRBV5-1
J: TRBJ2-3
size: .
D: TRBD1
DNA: TGCGCCAGCAGCTCACAGGGGGTTAATGGAGATACGCAGTATTTT
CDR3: CASSSQGVNGDTQYF

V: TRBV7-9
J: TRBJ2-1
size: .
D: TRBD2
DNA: TGTGCCAGCAGCTTAATTAAGCGGGAGTCGCACGAGCAGTTCTTC
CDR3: CASSLIKRESHEQFF

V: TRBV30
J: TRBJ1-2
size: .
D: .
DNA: TGTGCCTGGAGTGTTACAGGGTTCGGATGGTACACCTTC
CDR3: CAWSVTGFGWYTF

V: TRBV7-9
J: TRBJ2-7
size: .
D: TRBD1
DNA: TGTGCCAGCAGCTTCGGAAAGGGGGCGCACGAGCAGTACTTC
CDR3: CASSFGKGAHEQYF

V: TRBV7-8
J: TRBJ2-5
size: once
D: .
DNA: TGTGCCAGCAGCTTCTCGGAGACCCAGTACTTC
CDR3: CASSFSETQYF

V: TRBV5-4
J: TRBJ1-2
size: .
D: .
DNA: TGTGCCAGCAGCTTGGGGACCGGCCGGGGTGGTCTCCTCTATGGCTACACCTTC
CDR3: CASSLGTGRGGLLYGYTF

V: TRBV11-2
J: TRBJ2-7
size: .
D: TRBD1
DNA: TGTGCCAGCAGCCCGACAGGGCTGAGAGAGCAGTACTTC
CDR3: CASSPTGLREQYF

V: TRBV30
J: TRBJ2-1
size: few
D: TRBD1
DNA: TGTGCCTGGAGTGCACCCGGGACAGCCCCTGACAATGAGCAGTTCTTC
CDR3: CAWSAPGTAPDNEQFF

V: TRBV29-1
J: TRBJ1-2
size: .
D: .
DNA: TGCAGCGTTGAAGGTACTACCTATGGCTACACCTTC
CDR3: CSVEGTTYGYTF

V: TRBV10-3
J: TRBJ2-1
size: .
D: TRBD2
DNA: TGTGCCATCAGCGGGCTAGCGGGAGGAAATGAGCAGTTCTTC
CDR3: CAISGLAGGNEQFF